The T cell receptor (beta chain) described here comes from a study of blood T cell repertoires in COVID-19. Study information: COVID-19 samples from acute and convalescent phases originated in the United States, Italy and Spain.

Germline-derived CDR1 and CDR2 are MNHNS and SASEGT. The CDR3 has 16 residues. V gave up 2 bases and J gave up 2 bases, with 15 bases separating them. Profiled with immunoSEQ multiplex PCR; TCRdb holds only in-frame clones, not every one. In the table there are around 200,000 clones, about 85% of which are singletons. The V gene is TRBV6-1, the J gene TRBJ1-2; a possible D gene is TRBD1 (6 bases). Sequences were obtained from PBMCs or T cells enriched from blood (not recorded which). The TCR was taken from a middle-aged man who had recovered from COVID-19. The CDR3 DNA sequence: TGTGCCAGCAGTGAATTCGGGGGGCGCGGCAACTATGGCTACACCTTC. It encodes CASSEFGGRGNYGYTF.